The 7 T cell receptor beta chains in this list originate from one sample, sequenced in a study of cytomegalovirus exposure and HLA in healthy donors. The PCR ran on 60 Vbeta and 13 Jbeta primers. Some clones are missing from TCRdb's copy, which holds only in-frame ones; the method was immunoSEQ multiplex PCR. Among 60,000 to 75,000 clones listed, around 73% were seen once. Sequencing was carried out using PBMCs. These receptors were collected from a middle-aged man in good health and CMV-seronegative.

The chain combines TRBV7-6 with TRBJ2-7; D is perhaps TRBD1 (8 bases). V was trimmed by 6 bases and J by 0 bases, leaving 15 bases between them. This CDR3 has 15 residues. CDR1 and CDR2 (germline): SGHVS, FNYEAQ. CDR3 in amino acids: CASSETGGDSYEQYF. The CDR3, as DNA: TGTGCCAGCAGTGAAACAGGGGGGGACTCCTACGAGCAGTACTTC.

The chain couples TRBV10-3 to TRBJ1-4; weak D call: TRBD1 (5 bases). Trimming removed 0 bases from V and 11 bases from J, with 10 bases in between. CDR3 size: 13 residues. Looked up from germline, CDR1 is ENHRY and CDR2 is SYGVKD. The CDR3 protein is CAISESREGKLFF. The CDR3 coding sequence is TGTGCCATCAGTGAGTCCAGGGAGGGGAAACTGTTTTTT.

The gene calls are TRBV5-6 and TRBJ1-2; no firm D call. Germline values: CDR1 SGHDT, CDR2 YYEEEE. Deletions cut 5 bases from V and 8 bases from J, with 19 bases between. This CDR3 comprises 14 residues. The CDR3 DNA is TGTGCCAGCAGGCTCCGAATTATAGGAGGGGGCTACACCTTC. Translating it yields CASRLRIIGGGYTF.

This chain links TRBV2 with TRBJ2-5, with 8 bases lining up with TRBD1. Per the germline V gene, CDR1 is SNHLY and CDR2 is FYNNEI. V shed 7 bases, J shed 4 bases, and the junction held 8 bases outside the gene matches. The CDR3 runs 14 residues. Written as DNA, the CDR3 is TGTGCCAGCAAGTTAGACAGGGGTTTAGAGACCCAGTACTTC. This gives the protein CASKLDRGLETQYF.

This chain connects TRBV13 to TRBJ1-3, with 8 nucleotides matching TRBD1. The germline CDR1 and CDR2 sequences are PRHDT and FYEKMQ (reference sequence). This CDR3 is 18 amino acids long. The V gene end was trimmed by 1 base and the J gene end by 0 bases; junction bases not matched to a gene: 8. The CDR3, as DNA: TGTGCCAGCAGCTTAGCGGGCAGGGGGCATTTCTCTGGAAACACCATATATTTT. Protein: CASSLAGRGHFSGNTIYF.

As regards this clone: One junction end disagrees with the germline gene, perhaps due to a read error. V usage is TRBV7-7 and J usage is TRBJ1-4; no clear D gene. This CDR3 spans 15 amino acids. Germline assignment: CDR1 SSHAT and CDR2 FNYEAQ (reference sequence). The CDR3 DNA reads TGTGCTAGCAGCTTAGGGAGTAGCGGTAATGAAAAACTGTTTTTT. Encoded protein: CASSLGSSGNEKLFF. Using reference TRBV7-7 and TRBJ1-4 for the parts outside the CDR3, the full variable domain is GAGVSQSPRYKVTKRGQDVTLRCDPISSHATLYWYQQALGQGPEFLTYFNYEAQPDKSGLPSDRFSAERPEGSISTLTIQRTEQRDSAMYRCASSLGSSGNEKLFFGSGTQLSVL.

Comments on this clone: One end of the junction fails to match germline, which may point to a read error. This chain links TRBV7-9 with TRBJ1-1, with D maybe TRBD1 (5 bases). In germline, CDR1 is SEHNR, CDR2 FQNEAQ (reference sequence). The CDR3 covers 15 residues. The CDR3 sequence: CSSSPPQGLNTEAFF. The CDR3, as DNA: TGTTCCAGCAGCCCACCCCAGGGTTTGAACACTGAAGCTTTCTTT.